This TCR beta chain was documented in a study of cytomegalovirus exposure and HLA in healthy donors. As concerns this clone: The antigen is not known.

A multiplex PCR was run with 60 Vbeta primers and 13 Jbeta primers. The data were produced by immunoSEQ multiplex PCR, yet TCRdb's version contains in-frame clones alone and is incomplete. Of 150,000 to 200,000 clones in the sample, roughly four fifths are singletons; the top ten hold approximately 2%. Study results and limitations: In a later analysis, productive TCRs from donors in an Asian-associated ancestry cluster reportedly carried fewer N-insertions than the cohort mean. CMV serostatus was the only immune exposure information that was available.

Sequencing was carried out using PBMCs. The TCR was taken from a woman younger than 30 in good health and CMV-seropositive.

The DNA for the CDR3 is TGCGCCAGCAGTCCCGGGACAAATTATGGCTACACCTTC. It specifies CASSPGTNYGYTF. The chain couples TRBV4-1 to TRBJ1-2; a possible D gene is TRBD1 (6 bases). The CDR3 spans 13 residues. Trimming pared 6 bases from V and 5 bases from J, leaving 13 bases between. The germline V gene has CDR1 MGHRA and CDR2 YSYEKL.